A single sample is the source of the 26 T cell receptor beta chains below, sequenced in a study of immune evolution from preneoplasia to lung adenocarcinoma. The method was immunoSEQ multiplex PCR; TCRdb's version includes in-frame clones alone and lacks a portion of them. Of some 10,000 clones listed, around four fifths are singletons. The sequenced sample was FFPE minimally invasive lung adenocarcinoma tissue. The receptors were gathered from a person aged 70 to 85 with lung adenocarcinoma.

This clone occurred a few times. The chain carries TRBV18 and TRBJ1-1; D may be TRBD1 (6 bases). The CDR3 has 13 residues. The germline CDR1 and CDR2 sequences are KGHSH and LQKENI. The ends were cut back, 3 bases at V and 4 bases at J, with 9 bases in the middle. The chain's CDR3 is CASSPGGFTEAFF. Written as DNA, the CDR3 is TGTGCCAGCTCACCCGGGGGCTTCACTGAAGCTTTCTTT.

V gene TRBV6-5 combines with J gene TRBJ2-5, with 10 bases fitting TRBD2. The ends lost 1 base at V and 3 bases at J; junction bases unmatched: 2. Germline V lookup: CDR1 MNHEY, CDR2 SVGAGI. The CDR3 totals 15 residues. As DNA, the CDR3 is TGTGCCAGCAGTTACTTCGGACTAGCGGAAGAGACCCAGTACTTC. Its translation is CASSYFGLAEETQYF.

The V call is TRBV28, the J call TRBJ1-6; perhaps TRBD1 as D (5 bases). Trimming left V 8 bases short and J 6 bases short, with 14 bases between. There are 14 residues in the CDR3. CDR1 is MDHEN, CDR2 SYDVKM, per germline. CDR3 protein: CASGPGAANSPLHF. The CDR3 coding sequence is TGTGCCAGCGGCCCCGGGGCTGCTAATTCACCCCTCCACTTT.

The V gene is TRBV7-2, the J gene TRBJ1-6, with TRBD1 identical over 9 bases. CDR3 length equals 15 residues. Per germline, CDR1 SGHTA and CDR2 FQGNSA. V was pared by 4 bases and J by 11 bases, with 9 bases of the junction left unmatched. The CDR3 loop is CASSSGQGSLAPLHF. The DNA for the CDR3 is TGTGCCAGCAGCTCGGGACAGGGTAGTTTGGCACCCCTCCACTTT.

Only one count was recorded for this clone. The CDR3 loop is CASSESGKGVGTDTQYF. In DNA, the CDR3 is TGTGCCAGCAGTGAATCGGGCAAGGGAGTCGGCACAGATACGCAGTATTTT. This chain joins TRBV25-1 and TRBJ2-3, with a weak D call TRBD2 (5 bases). The CDR3 is made up of 17 amino acids. The germline V gene has CDR1 MGHDK and CDR2 SYGVNS. Trimming took 1 base from V and 1 from J, leaving 15 bases between them.

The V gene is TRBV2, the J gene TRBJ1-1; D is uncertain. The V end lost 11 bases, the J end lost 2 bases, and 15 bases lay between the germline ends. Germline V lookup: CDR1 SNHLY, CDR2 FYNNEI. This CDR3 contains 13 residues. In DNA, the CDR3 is TGTGCCTCTAAAAGGGAGTTAAACACTGAAGCTTTCTTT. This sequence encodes CASKRELNTEAFF.

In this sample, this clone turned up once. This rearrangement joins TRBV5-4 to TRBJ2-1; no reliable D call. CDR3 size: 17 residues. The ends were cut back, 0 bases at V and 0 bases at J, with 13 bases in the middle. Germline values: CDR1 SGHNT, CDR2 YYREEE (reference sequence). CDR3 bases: TGTGCCAGCAGCTTGGCCCTCGGTTCCGGCTCCTACAATGAGCAGTTCTTC. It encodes CASSLALGSGSYNEQFF.

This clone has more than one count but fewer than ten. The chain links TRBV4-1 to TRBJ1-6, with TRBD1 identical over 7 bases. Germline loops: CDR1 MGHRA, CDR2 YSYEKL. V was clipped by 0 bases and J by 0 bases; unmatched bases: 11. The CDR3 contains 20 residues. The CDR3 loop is CASSQEPRQGSSSYNSPLHF. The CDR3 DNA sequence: TGCGCCAGCAGCCAAGAGCCCCGACAGGGCTCAAGCTCCTATAATTCACCCCTCCACTTT.

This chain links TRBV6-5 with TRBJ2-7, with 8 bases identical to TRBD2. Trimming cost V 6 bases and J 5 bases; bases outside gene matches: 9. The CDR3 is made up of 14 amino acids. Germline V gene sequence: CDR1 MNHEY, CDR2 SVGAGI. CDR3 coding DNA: TGTGCCAGCAGGCAGGGACTAGGAAGTCACGAGCAGTACTTC. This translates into CASRQGLGSHEQYF.

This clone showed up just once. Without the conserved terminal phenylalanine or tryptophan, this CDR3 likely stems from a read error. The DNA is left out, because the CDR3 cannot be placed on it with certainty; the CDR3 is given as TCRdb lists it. The CDR3 here is CASSPDPGVSASPLL. This chain joins TRBV18 and TRBJ2-7; the listed D gene, TRBD2, was not tested against the DNA. The CDR3 comprises 15 residues, both ends counted. Looked up from germline, CDR1 is KGHSH and CDR2 is LQKENI.

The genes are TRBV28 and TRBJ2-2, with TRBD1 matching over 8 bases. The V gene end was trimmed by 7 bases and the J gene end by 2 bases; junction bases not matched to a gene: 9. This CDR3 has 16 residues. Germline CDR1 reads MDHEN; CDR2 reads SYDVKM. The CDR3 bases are TGTGCCAGCACGACCTTGACAGGGGTTAACACCGGGGAGCTGTTTTTT. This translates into CASTTLTGVNTGELFF.

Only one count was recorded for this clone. CDR3: CASMTETFTDTQYF. The CDR3 coding sequence is TGTGCCAGTATGACGGAGACCTTCACAGATACGCAGTATTTT. The rearrangement uses TRBV6-4 and TRBJ2-3; D remains ambiguous. There are 14 residues in the CDR3. Trimming took 9 bases from V and 2 from J, leaving 15 bases between them. CDR1 is MRHNA, CDR2 SNTAGT, per germline.

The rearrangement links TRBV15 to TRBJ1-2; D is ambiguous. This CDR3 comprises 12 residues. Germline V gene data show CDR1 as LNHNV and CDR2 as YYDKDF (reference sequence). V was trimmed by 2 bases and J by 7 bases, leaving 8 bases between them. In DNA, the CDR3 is TGTGCCACCAGCAGACGTACGTTTGGCTACACCTTC. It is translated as CATSRRTFGYTF.

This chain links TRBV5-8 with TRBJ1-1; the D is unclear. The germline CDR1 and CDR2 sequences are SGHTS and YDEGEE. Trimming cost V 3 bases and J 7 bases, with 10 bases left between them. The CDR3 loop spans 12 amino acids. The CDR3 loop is CASSSDGGEAFF. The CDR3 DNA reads TGTGCCAGCAGCTCCGACGGAGGTGAAGCTTTCTTT.

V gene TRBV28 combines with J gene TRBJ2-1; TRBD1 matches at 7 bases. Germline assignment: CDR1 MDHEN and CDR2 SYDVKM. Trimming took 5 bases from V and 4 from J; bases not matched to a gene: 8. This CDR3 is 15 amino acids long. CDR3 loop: CASSTYGTDYNEQFF. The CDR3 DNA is TGTGCCAGCAGTACCTACGGGACAGATTACAATGAGCAGTTCTTC.

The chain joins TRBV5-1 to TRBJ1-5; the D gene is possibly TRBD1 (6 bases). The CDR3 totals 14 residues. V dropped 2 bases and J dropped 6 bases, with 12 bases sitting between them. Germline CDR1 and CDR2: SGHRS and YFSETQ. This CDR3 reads CASSLGQGGQPQHF. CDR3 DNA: TGCGCCAGCAGCTTAGGACAAGGGGGTCAGCCCCAGCATTTT.

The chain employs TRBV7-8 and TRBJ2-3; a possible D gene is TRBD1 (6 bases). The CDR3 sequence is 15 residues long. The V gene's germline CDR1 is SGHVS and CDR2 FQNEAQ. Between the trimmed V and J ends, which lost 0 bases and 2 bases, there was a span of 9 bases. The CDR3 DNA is TGTGCCAGCAGCTTAGCGGGGGCCGACACAGATACGCAGTATTTT. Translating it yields CASSLAGADTDTQYF.

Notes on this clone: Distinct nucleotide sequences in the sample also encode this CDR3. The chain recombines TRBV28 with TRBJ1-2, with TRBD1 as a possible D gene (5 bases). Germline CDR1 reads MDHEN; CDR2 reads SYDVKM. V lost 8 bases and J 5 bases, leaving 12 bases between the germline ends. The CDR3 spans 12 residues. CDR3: CASSWGDYGYTF. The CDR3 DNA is TGTGCCAGCTCCTGGGGGGATTATGGCTACACCTTC.

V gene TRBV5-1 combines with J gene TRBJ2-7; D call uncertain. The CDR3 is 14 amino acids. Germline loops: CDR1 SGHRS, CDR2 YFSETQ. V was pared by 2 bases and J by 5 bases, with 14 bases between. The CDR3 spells CASSLSTGTHEQYF. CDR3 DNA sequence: TGCGCCAGCAGCTTAAGTACGGGCACCCACGAGCAGTACTTC.

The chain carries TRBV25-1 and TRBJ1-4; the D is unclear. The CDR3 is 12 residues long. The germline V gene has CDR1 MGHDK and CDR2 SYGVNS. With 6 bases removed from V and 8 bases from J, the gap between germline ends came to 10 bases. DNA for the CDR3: TGTGCCAGCAGACTAGCGGAGGAAAAACTGTTTTTT. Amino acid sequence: CASRLAEEKLFF.

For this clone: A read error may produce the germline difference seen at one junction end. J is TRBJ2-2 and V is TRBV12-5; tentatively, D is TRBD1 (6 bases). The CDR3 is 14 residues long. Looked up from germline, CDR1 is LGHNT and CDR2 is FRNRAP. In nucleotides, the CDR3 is TGTGCTAGTGGCTTGGGGGCGACAGCCGGGGAGCTGTTTTTT. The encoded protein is CASGLGATAGELFF.

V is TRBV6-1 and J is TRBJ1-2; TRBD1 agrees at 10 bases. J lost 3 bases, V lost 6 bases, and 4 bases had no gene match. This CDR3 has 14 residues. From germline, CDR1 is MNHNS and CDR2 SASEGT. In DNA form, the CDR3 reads TGTGCCAGCAGACTGACAGGGGGCCACTATGGCTACACCTTC. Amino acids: CASRLTGGHYGYTF.

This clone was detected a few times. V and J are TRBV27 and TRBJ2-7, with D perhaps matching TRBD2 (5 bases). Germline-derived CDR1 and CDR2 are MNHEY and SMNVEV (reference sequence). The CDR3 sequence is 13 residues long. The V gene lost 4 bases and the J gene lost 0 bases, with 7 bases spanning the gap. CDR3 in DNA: TGTGCCAGCAGTTGGGGAGCCTCCTACGAGCAGTACTTC. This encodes CASSWGASYEQYF.

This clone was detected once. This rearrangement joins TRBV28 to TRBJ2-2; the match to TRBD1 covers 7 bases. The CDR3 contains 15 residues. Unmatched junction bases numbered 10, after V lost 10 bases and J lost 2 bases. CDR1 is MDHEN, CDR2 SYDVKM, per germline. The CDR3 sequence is CATRLQGPNTGELFF. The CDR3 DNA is TGTGCCACCCGTTTACAGGGGCCTAACACCGGGGAGCTGTTTTTT.

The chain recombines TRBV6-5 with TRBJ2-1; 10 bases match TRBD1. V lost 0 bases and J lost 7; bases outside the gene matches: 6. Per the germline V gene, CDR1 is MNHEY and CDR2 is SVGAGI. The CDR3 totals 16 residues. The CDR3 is CASSYSMTGGRNEQFF. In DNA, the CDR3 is TGTGCCAGCAGTTACTCGATGACAGGGGGCAGGAATGAGCAGTTCTTC.

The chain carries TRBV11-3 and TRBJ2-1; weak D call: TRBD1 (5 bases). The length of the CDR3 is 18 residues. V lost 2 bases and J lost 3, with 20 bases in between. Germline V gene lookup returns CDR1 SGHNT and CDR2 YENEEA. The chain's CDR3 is CASSLRQTDGWNYNEQFF. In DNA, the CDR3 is TGTGCCAGCAGCTTACGACAGACCGACGGATGGAACTACAATGAGCAGTTCTTC.